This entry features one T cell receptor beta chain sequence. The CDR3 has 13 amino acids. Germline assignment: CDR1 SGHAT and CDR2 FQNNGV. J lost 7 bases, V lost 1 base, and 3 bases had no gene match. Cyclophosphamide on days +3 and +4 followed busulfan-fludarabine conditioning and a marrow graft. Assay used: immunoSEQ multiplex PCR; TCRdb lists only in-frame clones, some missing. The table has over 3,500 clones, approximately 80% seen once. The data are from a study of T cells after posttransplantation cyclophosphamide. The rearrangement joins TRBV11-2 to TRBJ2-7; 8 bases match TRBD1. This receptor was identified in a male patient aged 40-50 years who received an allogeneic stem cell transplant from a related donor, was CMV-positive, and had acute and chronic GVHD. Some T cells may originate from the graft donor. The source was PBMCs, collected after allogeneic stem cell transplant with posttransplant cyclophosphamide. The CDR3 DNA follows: TGTGCCAGCAGCTTAGGACAGGGGAGTGAGCAGTACTTC. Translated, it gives CASSLGQGSEQYF.